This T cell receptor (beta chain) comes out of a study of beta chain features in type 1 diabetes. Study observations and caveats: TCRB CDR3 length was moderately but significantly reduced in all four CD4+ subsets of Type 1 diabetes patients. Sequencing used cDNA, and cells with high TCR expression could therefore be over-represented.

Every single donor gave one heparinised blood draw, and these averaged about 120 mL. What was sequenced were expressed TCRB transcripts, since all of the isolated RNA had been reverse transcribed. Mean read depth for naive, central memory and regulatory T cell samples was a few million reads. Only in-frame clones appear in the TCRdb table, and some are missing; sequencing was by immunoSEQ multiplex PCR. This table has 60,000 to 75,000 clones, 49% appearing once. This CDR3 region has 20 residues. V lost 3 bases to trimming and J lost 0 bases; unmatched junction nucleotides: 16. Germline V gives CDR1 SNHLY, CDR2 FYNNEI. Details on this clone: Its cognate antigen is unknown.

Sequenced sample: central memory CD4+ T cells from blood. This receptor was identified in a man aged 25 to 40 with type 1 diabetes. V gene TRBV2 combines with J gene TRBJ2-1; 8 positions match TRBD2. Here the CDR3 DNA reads TGTGCCAGCAGTGACCCGTTTAGCGGGATTAAAAAGAGCTCCTACAATGAGCAGTTCTTC. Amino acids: CASSDPFSGIKKSSYNEQFF. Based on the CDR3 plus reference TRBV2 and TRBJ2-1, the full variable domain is EPEVTQTPSHQVTQMGQEVILRCVPISNHLYFYWYRQILGQKVEFLVSFYNNEISEKSEIFDDQFSVERPDGSNFTLKIRSTKLEDSAMYFCASSDPFSGIKKSSYNEQFFGPGTRLTVL.